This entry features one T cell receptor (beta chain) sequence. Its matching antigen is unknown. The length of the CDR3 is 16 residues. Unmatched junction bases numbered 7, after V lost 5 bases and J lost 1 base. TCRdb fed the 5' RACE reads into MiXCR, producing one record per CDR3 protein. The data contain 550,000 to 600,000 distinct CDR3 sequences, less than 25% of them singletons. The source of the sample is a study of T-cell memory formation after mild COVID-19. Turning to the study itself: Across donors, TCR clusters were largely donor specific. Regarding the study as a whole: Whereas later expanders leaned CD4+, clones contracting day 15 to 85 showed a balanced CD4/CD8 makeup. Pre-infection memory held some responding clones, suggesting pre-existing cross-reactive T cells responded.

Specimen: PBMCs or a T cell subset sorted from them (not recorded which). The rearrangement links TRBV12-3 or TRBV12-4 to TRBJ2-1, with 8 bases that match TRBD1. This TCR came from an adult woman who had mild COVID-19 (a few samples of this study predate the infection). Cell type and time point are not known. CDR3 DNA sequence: TGTGCCAGCAGTCCCCGACAGGGGCTTTCCTACAATGAGCAGTTCTTC. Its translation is CASSPRQGLSYNEQFF.